What follows describes a single TCR beta chain. What it binds is unknown. Next came a second PCR, run for about 7 to 12 cycles, which used a sample-barcoded 5' primer along with a J-beta primer mix. MiXCR, applied by TCRdb to the 5' RACE reads, yields one record per CDR3 protein. The data contain some 1.5 million distinct CDR3 sequences, about 42% of them seen just once; the ten biggest clones take up roughly 3.7%. This entry belongs to a study of blood T cells in healthy people across ages. General study results and limits: It was not possible, with unsorted PBMCs, to conclusively compare naive and antigen-experienced cells.

The sequenced sample consisted of blood. This receptor was taken from a woman aged 18 to 35 in good health.

This CDR3 is CASSFQGWANTEAFF. The CDR3 DNA reads TGTGCCAGCAGTTTCCAGGGTTGGGCGAACACTGAAGCTTTCTTT. The chain joins TRBV27 to TRBJ1-1; TRBD1 might be the D (5 bases). V was clipped by 3 bases and J by 1 base, with 12 bases between them. The germline gives CDR1 MNHEY, CDR2 SMNVEV (reference sequence). The CDR3 extends over 15 amino acids.